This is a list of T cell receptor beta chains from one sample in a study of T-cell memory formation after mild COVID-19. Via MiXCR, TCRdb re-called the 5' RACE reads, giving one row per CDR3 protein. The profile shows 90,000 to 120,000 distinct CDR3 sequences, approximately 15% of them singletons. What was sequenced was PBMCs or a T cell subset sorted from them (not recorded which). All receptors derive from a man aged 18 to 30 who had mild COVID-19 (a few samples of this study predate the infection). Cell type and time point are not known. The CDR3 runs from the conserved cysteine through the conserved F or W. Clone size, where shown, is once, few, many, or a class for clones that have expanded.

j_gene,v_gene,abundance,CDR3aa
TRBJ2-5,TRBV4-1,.,CASSQAAGLQETQYF
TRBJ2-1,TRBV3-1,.,CASSQERGSSYNEQFF
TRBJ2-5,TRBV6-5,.,CASSGGGAIQETQYF
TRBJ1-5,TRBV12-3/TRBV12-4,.,CASMHLGQPQHF
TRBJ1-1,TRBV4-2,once,CASSQIGHTEAFF
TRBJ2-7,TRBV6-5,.,CASSYGTVEYF
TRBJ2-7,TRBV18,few,CASSPVASQGQGFYEQYF
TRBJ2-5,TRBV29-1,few,CSVERGRGARETQYF
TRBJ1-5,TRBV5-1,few,CASSADGLNQPQHF
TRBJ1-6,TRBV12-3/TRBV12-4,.,CASSLGFKNENNSPLHF
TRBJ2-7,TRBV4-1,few,CASSQDGGRSYEQYF
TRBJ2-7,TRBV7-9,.,CASSPPGLAVGRYEQYF
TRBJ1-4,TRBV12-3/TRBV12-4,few,CASSTTWEKLFF
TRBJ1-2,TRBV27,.,CATSSVGLNKGYTF
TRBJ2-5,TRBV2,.,CASTPGGREETQYF
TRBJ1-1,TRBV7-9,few,CASSLMERPGTEAFF
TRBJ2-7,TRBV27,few,CASSLGRTYEQYF
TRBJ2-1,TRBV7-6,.,CASSLGPGPNEQFF
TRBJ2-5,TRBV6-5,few,CASSYSGGVGLETQYF
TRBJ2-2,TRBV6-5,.,CASSFGENTGELFF
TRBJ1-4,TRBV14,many,CASSQEKNRQGANEKLFF
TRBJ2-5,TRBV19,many,CASSRGRGAQETQYF
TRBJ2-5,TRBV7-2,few,CASSLGYRETQYF
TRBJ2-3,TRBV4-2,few,CASSQHTSGGPRTDTQYF
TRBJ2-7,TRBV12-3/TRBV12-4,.,CASSLSDGRYEQYF
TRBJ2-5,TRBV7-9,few,CASSSGWETQYF
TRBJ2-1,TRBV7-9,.,CASSLGVFEQFF
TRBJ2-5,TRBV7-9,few,CASSSRSSETQYF
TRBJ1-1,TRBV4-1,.,CASSHLGLENTEAFF
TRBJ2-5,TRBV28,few,CASLGKQETQYF
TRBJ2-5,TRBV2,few,CASVWDRETQYF
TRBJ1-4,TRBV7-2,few,CASSFVGREVGEKLFF
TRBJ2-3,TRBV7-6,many,CASSLLGTDTQYF
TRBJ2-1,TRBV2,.,CASSAGFRGASDEQFF
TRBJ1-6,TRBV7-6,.,CASSLEGMGNSPLHF
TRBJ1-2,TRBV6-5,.,CASSYSPAAPGYTF
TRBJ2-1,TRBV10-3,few,CAIRSSLAGGPSYNEQFF
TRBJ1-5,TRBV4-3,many,CASSQDWTNSNQPQHF
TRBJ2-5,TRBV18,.,CASSTGMRETQYF